These T cell receptor beta chains were read from a single sample in a study of CD8 T cells in ankylosing spondylitis. One entry per CDR3 protein results from TCRdb running MiXCR on the 5' RACE reads. The sample yields approximately 140,000 distinct CDR3 sequences, 7.5% to 9.5% seen once. Sample: synovial fluid, either unsorted or a sorted T cell fraction (not recorded which). The source of these receptors is a male donor with ankylosing spondylitis. CDR3s include the opening cysteine and the closing phenylalanine or tryptophan. The D gene is left open where the match is weak. For some rows the clone size is stated as once, few or many, or as a class when expanded; others skip it.

-	TRBV7-2	TRBJ1-1	many	TGTGCCAGCAGCTTGGGACGGTTGAACACTGAAGCTTTCTTT	CASSLGRLNTEAFF
TRBD1	TRBV6-5	TRBJ2-3	-	TGTGCCAGCAGTTACTGGGACAGCATTCACAGAGTGCAGTATTTT	CASSYWDSIHRVQYF
-	TRBV20-1	TRBJ2-7	-	TGCAGTCCTCGGACATTCTCCTACGAGCAGTACTTC	CSPRTFSYEQYF
TRBD1	TRBV5-1	TRBJ2-5	many	TGCGCCAGCAGCCCCGGGACAGGGGGTCGCCAAGAGACCCAGTACTTC	CASSPGTGGRQETQYF
-	TRBV5-1	TRBJ1-1	many	TGCGCCAGCCACGATCAGGGTAACACTGAAGCTTTCTTT	CASHDQGNTEAFF
-	TRBV20-1	TRBJ1-1	few	TGCAGTGCTAAAATAGGGAGGTGGGCTTTCTTT	CSAKIGRWAFF
-	TRBV6-8	TRBJ2-3	-	TGTGCCAGCAGTTACGGAGAGGGAACCACCACAGATACGCAGTATTTT	CASSYGEGTTTDTQYF
-	TRBV11-1	TRBJ2-5	-	TGTGCCAGCAGCTTAGCGACGGGATCTGGGACCCAGTACTTC	CASSLATGSGTQYF
-	TRBV5-1	TRBJ1-5	many	TGCGCCAGCAGCTTGGCCGCAGGACAGCCCCAGCATTTT	CASSLAAGQPQHF
-	TRBV20-1	TRBJ2-7	-	TGCAGTGCTAGAGCCCAGCGGTCCTACGAGCAGTACTTC	CSARAQRSYEQYF
-	TRBV9	TRBJ2-7	many	TGTGCCAGCAGCGTAGGGGTAGGCGAAGATATCAGATACGAGCAGTACTTC	CASSVGVGEDIRYEQYF
-	TRBV6-1	TRBJ1-1	-	TGTGCCAGCAGTAACCGCGGACGGAACACTGAAGCTTTCTTT	CASSNRGRNTEAFF
-	TRBV11-2	TRBJ2-3	many	TGTGCCAGCAGCTTACTCGGGACTTCCACGCAGTATTTT	CASSLLGTSTQYF
-	TRBV9	TRBJ1-1	many	TGTGCCAGCAGCGTAGTATCTCTACCCTTTAACACTGAAGCTTTCTTT	CASSVVSLPFNTEAFF
-	TRBV6-4	TRBJ1-5	few	TGTGCCAGCAGTGCGGTCCCCGGTTCTCAGCCCCAGCATTTT	CASSAVPGSQPQHF
TRBD1	TRBV6-1	TRBJ1-2	few	TGTGCCAGCAGTGAACTCCCGGGACAGGGGTCTTATGGCTACACCTTC	CASSELPGQGSYGYTF
-	TRBV12-3/TRBV12-4	TRBJ2-7	many	TGTGCCAGCAGTTTTACCAACTCCTACGAGCAGTACTTC	CASSFTNSYEQYF
-	TRBV20-1	TRBJ2-7	many	TGCAGTGCCCCAAGACAGGCCTACGAGCAGTACTTC	CSAPRQAYEQYF
-	TRBV6-1	TRBJ1-2	many	TGTGCCAGCAGTGAAGGAGACTATGGCTACACCTTC	CASSEGDYGYTF
-	TRBV11-2	TRBJ1-4	many	TGTGCCAGCAGCACCCAGGGAGCTGGTAATGAAAAACTGTTTTTT	CASSTQGAGNEKLFF
-	TRBV28	TRBJ1-5	many	TGTGCCAGCAGTACCCCGAGCAGGGTGAATCAGCCCCAGCATTTT	CASSTPSRVNQPQHF
-	TRBV28	TRBJ2-1	few	TGTGTCGTACAGGGAAAGGTCAATGAGCAGTTCTTC	CVVQGKVNEQFF
-	TRBV7-2	TRBJ1-1	-	TGTGCCAGCAGCTTGGTCAGGGGATCAACTGAAGCTTTCTTT	CASSLVRGSTEAFF
-	TRBV29-1	TRBJ1-2	many	TGCAGCGTTGAAGAGGAAGAAGGGGTTAATGGCTACACCTTC	CSVEEEEGVNGYTF
-	TRBV5-1	TRBJ2-6	many	TGCGCCAGCAGCCCCGGCAGTACCGGGGCCAACGTCCTGACTTTC	CASSPGSTGANVLTF
-	TRBV18	TRBJ2-7	-	TGTGCCAGCTCCCAAACAGGACCGGGGGACTACGAGCAGTACTTC	CASSQTGPGDYEQYF